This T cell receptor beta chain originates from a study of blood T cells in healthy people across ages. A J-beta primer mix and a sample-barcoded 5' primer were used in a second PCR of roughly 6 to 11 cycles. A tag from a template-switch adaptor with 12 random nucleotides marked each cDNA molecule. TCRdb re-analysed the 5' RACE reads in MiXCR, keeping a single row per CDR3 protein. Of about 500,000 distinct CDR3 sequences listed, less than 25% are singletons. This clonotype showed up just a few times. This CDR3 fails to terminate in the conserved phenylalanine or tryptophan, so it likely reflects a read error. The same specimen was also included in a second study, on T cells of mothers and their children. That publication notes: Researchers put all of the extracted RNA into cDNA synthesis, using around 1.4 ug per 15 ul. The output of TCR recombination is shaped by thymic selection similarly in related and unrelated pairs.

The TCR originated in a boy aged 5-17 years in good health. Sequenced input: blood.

For the CDR3, the DNA is TGTGCCAGCAGTTTACGGGCGGGAGGGCCGAGGGAGCAGTACATC. This gives the protein CASSLRAGGPREQYI. The chain joins TRBV12-3 or TRBV12-4 to TRBJ2-5; TRBD2 matches at 9 bases. This CDR3 is built from 15 residues. V lost 2 bases, J lost 11 bases, and 12 bases stayed unmatched.